One sample yielded the 17 T cell receptor beta chains listed below, sequenced in a study of shared clonotypes between healthy human individuals. The protocol was immunoSEQ multiplex PCR, while the TCRdb copy is restricted to in-frame clones and leaves out a portion. Here the sample spans around 1,100,000 clones, 70% to 85% being singletons. The sequencing sample was made of memory CD4+ T cells from PBMCs. The subset here: CD45RA-negative fraction. Every receptor here comes from a man in his late teens or twenties in good health. Some clones in this sample may be carry-over from other donors' samples.

J is TRBJ2-2 and V is TRBV5-1, with TRBD2 identical over 9 bases. Germline assignment: CDR1 SGHRS and CDR2 YFSETQ. CDR3 size: 17 residues. V dropped 3 bases and J dropped 6; count of bases not matched to a gene: 12. The CDR3: CASSSTGESSGAGELFF. The CDR3 DNA is TGCGCCAGCAGCTCAACAGGGGAATCTAGCGGGGCCGGGGAGCTGTTTTTT.

The CDR3 bases are TGTGCCAGCTTACCCTGGCAGGGTTTCGATCAGCCCCAGCATTTT. Translated, it gives CASLPWQGFDQPQHF. The chain combines TRBV7-3 with TRBJ1-5; D might be TRBD1 (5 bases). CDR1 and CDR2 from the germline V gene are SGHTA and FQGTGA. This CDR3 comprises 15 residues. V lost 8 bases and J 5 bases, leaving 19 bases between the germline ends.

The CDR3 spells CASSQAPSPPAADTQYF. The CDR3 nucleotides are TGTGCCAGCAGCCAAGCCCCTAGCCCCCCCGCGGCAGATACGCAGTATTTT. V gene TRBV4-2 combines with J gene TRBJ2-3; TRBD2 might be the D (5 bases). Trimming shortened V by 1 base and J by 4 bases, and 18 bases separated the two germline ends. Germline CDR1 and CDR2: LGHNA and YNFKEQ. The CDR3 totals 17 residues.

Of note for this clone: Possible read error: a much larger clone is one base away. The V call is TRBV7-9, the J call TRBJ1-4; D might be TRBD1 (5 bases). CDR1 is SEHNR, CDR2 FQNEAQ, per germline (reference sequence). This CDR3 contains 16 residues. The CDR3 nucleotides are TGTGCCAGCAGCCGAGACGGGGGGACTCTGAATGGAAAACTGTTTTTT. This translates into CASSRDGGTLNGKLFF.

The gene calls are TRBV25-1 and TRBJ2-2; the D gene is possibly TRBD2 (6 bases). Per the germline V gene, CDR1 is MGHDK and CDR2 is SYGVNS. Trimming took off 4 bases at V and 6 bases at J, with 12 bases between the two ends. The length of the CDR3 is 14 residues. In DNA, the CDR3 is TGTGCCAGCAGTGGGAGGGTGGTTGCCGGGGAGCTGTTTTTT. This sequence encodes CASSGRVVAGELFF.

The chain joins TRBV27 to TRBJ2-2, with D unresolved. CDR3 length: 12 amino acids. Per the germline V gene, CDR1 is MNHEY and CDR2 is SMNVEV (reference sequence). The germline V and J ends were trimmed by 3 bases and 6 bases, with 5 bases remaining between them. CDR3 bases: TGTGCCAGCAGTTTCCCTCCCGGGGAGCTGTTTTTT. The encoded protein is CASSFPPGELFF.

The J gene is TRBJ2-1, the V gene TRBV25-1; D not resolved. Per germline, CDR1 MGHDK and CDR2 SYGVNS. With 6 bases removed from V and 0 bases from J, the gap between germline ends came to 9 bases. CDR3 length: 14 residues. CDR3 residues: CASSASGSYNEQFF. For the CDR3, the DNA is TGTGCCAGCAGCGCCAGTGGCTCCTACAATGAGCAGTTCTTC.

The DNA of the CDR3 is TGTGCCAGCAGCTCCATCCGGGCGACTAATGAAAAACTGTTTTTT. Amino acids: CASSSIRATNEKLFF. The V call is TRBV7-9, the J call TRBJ1-4; D is unclear. Trimming removed 4 bases from V and 2 bases from J, with 11 bases in between. CDR1 is SEHNR and CDR2 is FQNEAQ in the germline V gene (reference sequence). This CDR3 region has 15 residues.

About this clone: Other DNA variants within this sample encode the same CDR3. The chain joins TRBV20-1 to TRBJ2-1; D not resolved. V lost 6 bases to trimming and J lost 6 bases, with 6 bases between them. CDR3 length equals 10 residues. Per the germline V gene, CDR1 is DFQATT and CDR2 is SNEGSKA (reference sequence). The CDR3 DNA sequence: TGCAGTGCCAGTTCCAATGAGCAGTTCTTC. Its translation is CSASSNEQFF.

The chain uses TRBV11-2 and TRBJ2-7; possible D gene TRBD1, 6 bases. Trimming stripped 4 bases from V and 3 bases from J, with 22 bases between. The CDR3 is made up of 17 amino acids. Per germline, CDR1 SGHAT and CDR2 FQNNGV. The CDR3 sequence is CASSSKITGTGYYEQYF. CDR3 DNA sequence: TGTGCCAGCAGCTCCAAGATCACAGGGACGGGCTACTACGAGCAGTACTTC.

In this sample, this clone turned up a few times. The gene calls are TRBV4-1 and TRBJ1-2; unclear D gene. The CDR3 runs to 14 residues. Germline CDR1 reads MGHRA; CDR2 reads YSYEKL. Trimming left V 0 bases short and J 8 bases short, with 13 bases between. CDR3 loop: CASSQDNPWEGYTF. CDR3 coding DNA: TGCGCCAGCAGCCAAGATAACCCCTGGGAAGGCTACACCTTC.

The rearrangement uses TRBV4-1 and TRBJ1-4, with TRBD1 as a possible D gene (6 bases). In germline, CDR1 is MGHRA, CDR2 YSYEKL. The CDR3 runs to 16 residues. V gave up 2 bases and J gave up 7 bases, with 17 bases separating them. Here the CDR3 reads CASSQNAGVEGEKLFF. CDR3 DNA sequence: TGCGCCAGCAGCCAAAATGCAGGGGTGGAAGGTGAAAAACTGTTTTTT.

This clone was counted only a few times. The chain links TRBV9 to TRBJ1-3; D ambiguous. V gave up 0 bases and J gave up 1 base, with 11 bases separating them. Looked up from germline, CDR1 is SGDLS and CDR2 is YYNGEE. This CDR3 spans 16 amino acids. The chain's CDR3 is CASSVEGPGSGNTIYF. CDR3 DNA sequence: TGTGCCAGCAGCGTAGAGGGTCCGGGGTCTGGAAACACCATATATTTT. Using reference TRBV9 and TRBJ1-3 for the parts outside the CDR3, the full variable domain is DSGVTQTPKHLITATGQRVTLRCSPRSGDLSVYWYQQSLDQGLQFLIQYYNGEERAKGNILERFSAQQFPDLHSELNLSSLELGDSALYFCASSVEGPGSGNTIYFGEGSWLTVV.

About this clone itself: A much bigger clone sits one base away, suggesting this may be a read error. The sample contains more than one DNA sequence encoding this CDR3. The rearrangement joins TRBV30 to TRBJ1-2; D unresolved. Trimming stripped 0 bases from V and 2 bases from J, with 1 base between. Germline values: CDR1 GTSNPN, CDR2 SVGIG (reference sequence). This CDR3 contains 11 residues. CDR3 in DNA: TGTGCCTGGAGTGTGAACTATGGCTACACCTTC. Amino acid sequence: CAWSVNYGYTF.

The chain couples TRBV5-8 to TRBJ2-3, with D possibly TRBD2 on 7 matching bases. Germline lookup yields CDR1 SGHTS and CDR2 YDEGEE. The ends were cut back, 3 bases at V and 5 bases at J, with 16 bases in the middle. The CDR3 loop spans 15 amino acids. DNA for the CDR3: TGTGCCAGCAGCTGGAGGGGGGGACCGGTAGATACGCAGTATTTT. This translates into CASSWRGGPVDTQYF.

The chain uses TRBV5-6 and TRBJ1-4; TRBD1 aligns across 7 bases. Germline lookup yields CDR1 SGHDT and CDR2 YYEEEE. J lost 5 bases, V lost 4 bases, and 8 bases had no gene match. This CDR3 comprises 15 residues. In DNA form, the CDR3 reads TGTGCCAGCAGCCCGGACAGGTTTACAAATGAAAAACTGTTTTTT. It encodes CASSPDRFTNEKLFF.

The J gene is TRBJ1-5, the V gene TRBV6-1; 8 bases agree with TRBD1. This CDR3 is 18 amino acids long. J was trimmed by 0 bases and V by 0 bases; bases with no gene match: 7. Germline V CDR1 and CDR2: MNHNS, SASEGT. The CDR3 bases are TGTGCCAGCAGTGAAGCGGGGGACAGGAGATATAGCAATCAGCCCCAGCATTTT. Its translation is CASSEAGDRRYSNQPQHF.